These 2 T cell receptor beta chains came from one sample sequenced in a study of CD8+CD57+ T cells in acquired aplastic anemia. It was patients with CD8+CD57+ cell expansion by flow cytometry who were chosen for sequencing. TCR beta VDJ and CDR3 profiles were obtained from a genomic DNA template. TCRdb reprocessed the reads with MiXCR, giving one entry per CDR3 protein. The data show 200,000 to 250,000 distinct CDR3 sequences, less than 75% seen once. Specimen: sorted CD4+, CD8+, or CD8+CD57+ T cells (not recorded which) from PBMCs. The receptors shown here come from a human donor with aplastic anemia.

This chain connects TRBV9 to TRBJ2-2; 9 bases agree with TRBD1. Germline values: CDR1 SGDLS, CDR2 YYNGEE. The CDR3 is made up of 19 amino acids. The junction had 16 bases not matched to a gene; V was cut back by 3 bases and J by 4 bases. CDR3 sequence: CASSARPIRDRAATGELFF. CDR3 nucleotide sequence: TGTGCCAGCAGCGCCCGCCCTATAAGGGACAGGGCAGCCACCGGGGAGCTGTTTTTT.

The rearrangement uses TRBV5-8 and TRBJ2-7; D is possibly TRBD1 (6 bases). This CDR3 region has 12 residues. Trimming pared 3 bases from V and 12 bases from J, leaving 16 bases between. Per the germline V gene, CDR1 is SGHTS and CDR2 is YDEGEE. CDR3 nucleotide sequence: TGTGCCAGCAGCTGGCGGACAGCCAGTCCGTACTTC. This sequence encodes CASSWRTASPYF.